A selection of T cell receptor beta chains follows, all from one sample in a study of shared T cell receptors in the human thymus. Data came from immunoSEQ multiplex PCR; TCRdb stores just in-frame clones and leaves some out. The table records some 700,000 clones, 80% to 90% of them present only once. The same data also contributed to another study, on human thymus T cells.

Sequenced material: thymocytes. These TCRs come from a girl under three years old with a congenital heart defect. Both conserved end residues are part of each CDR3. A D gene is named only where the DNA matches it firmly. Only some rows state a clone size, as once, few, many or a class for expanded clones.

V gene	clone size	CDR3 length	J gene	D gene	CDR3 DNA	CDR3 protein
TRBV27	NA	14	TRBJ2-7	TRBD2	TGTGCCAGCAGGTGGCGGGGGAACTCCTACGAGCAGTACTTC	CASRWRGNSYEQYF
TRBV6-6	NA	16	TRBJ1-1	NA	TGTGCCAGCAGTTACCTCAAGACAGGATCGAACACTGAAGCTTTCTTT	CASSYLKTGSNTEAFF
TRBV5-8	NA	18	TRBJ2-1	TRBD2	TGTGCCAGCATTCCGTTGGGTAGCGGGGGGACCAGGGGACATGAGCAGTTCTTC	CASIPLGSGGTRGHEQFF
TRBV7-2	NA	17	TRBJ2-1	TRBD2	TGTGCCAGCAGCTTAGCGAGGAGCGGGGGCTCCTACAATGAGCAGTTCTTC	CASSLARSGGSYNEQFF
TRBV10-2	once	13	TRBJ1-1	TRBD1	TGCGCCAGCCAAGAGAACAGGGGCACTGAAGCTTTCTTT	CASQENRGTEAFF
TRBV18	NA	18	TRBJ1-1	NA	TGTGCCAGCTCACCGGCGGTTTTATTGAGGGATTCCAACACTGAAGCTTTCTTT	CASSPAVLLRDSNTEAFF
TRBV15	NA	16	TRBJ2-7	NA	TGTGCCACCAGCAGAGTCGGGGAAGGCGAATCCTACGAGCAGTACTTC	CATSRVGEGESYEQYF
TRBV6-8	NA	13	TRBJ2-3	NA	TGTGCCAACCCGACTAGGGGCACAGATACGCAGTATTTT	CANPTRGTDTQYF
TRBV15	NA	16	TRBJ1-2	NA	TGTGCCACCAGCAGAGATCGAGGACAGAACTGGGATGGCTACACCTTC	CATSRDRGQNWDGYTF
TRBV28	NA	14	TRBJ2-7	TRBD1	TGTGCCAGCAGTAATCCAAGGGGGCGCTACGAGCAGTACTTC	CASSNPRGRYEQYF
TRBV7-2	NA	12	TRBJ1-2	NA	TGTGCCAGCAGGAGGGGGTCCTATGGCTACACCTTC	CASRRGSYGYTF
TRBV5-1	NA	14	TRBJ2-1	NA	TGCGCCAGCAGCTTGGGGGGGCCTGGGAATGAGCAGTTCTTC	CASSLGGPGNEQFF
TRBV27	NA	15	TRBJ1-1	NA	TGTGCCAGCAGTTTATCGAGGTTAGGAAATCCTGAAGCTTTCTTT	CASSLSRLGNPEAFF
TRBV19	NA	14	TRBJ1-1	TRBD1	TGTGCCAGTAGTAGAGTCAGGGGGCGAGCTGAAGCTTTCTTT	CASSRVRGRAEAFF
TRBV5-6	NA	19	TRBJ1-2	NA	TGTGCCAGCAGCAGCTTGGTGGGTCAGGGCAGCTCGGCTAACTATGGCTACACCTTC	CASSSLVGQGSSANYGYTF
TRBV4-3	NA	17	TRBJ1-2	NA	TGCGCCAGCAGCCAAGATAAGATACCCATTCTCGGGAAAGGCTACACCTTC	CASSQDKIPILGKGYTF
TRBV7-2	NA	16	TRBJ1-1	TRBD1	TGTGCCAGCAGCTCAACTCATAAGGGACAGTATGATGAAGCTTTCTTT	CASSSTHKGQYDEAFF
TRBV4-1	NA	15	TRBJ1-2	NA	TGCGCCAGCAGCCCCGGGAGGGGTCCGAACTATGGCTACACCTTC	CASSPGRGPNYGYTF
TRBV5-1	NA	17	TRBJ1-3	TRBD1	TGCGCCAGCAGCTTGGCGGGACAGGGCCTCTCTGGAAACACCATATATTTT	CASSLAGQGLSGNTIYF
TRBV7-6	few	12	TRBJ1-2	NA	TGTGCCAGCAGCCCAGAGGCCCGTCGCTACACCTTC	CASSPEARRYTF
TRBV19	NA	12	TRBJ2-3	NA	TGTGCCAGTAGTATAGGACAAGATACGCAGTATTTT	CASSIGQDTQYF
TRBV15	NA	19	TRBJ2-1	TRBD2	TGTGCCACCAGCACAGCCCAGACGGGGGGGCCCACTGGTAAAAATGAGCAGTTCTTC	CATSTAQTGGPTGKNEQFF
TRBV7-2	once	16	TRBJ2-7	NA	TGTGCCAGCAGTTTGCTCTTCCGGGACAACTCCTACGAGCAGTACTTC	CASSLLFRDNSYEQYF
TRBV28	NA	15	TRBJ2-3	NA	TGTGCCAGCAGTTTGCCCCTCGCGTACACAGATACGCAGTATTTT	CASSLPLAYTDTQYF
TRBV5-6	NA	15	TRBJ2-2	TRBD1	TGTGCCAGCAGCTTAAGGGACAGGGGGTTCGGGGAGCTGTTTTTT	CASSLRDRGFGELFF
TRBV28	NA	15	TRBJ1-5	NA	TGTGCCAGCAAGGTCGCGGGATCGGGCAATCAGCCCCAGCATTTT	CASKVAGSGNQPQHF
TRBV5-1	NA	14	TRBJ1-1	NA	TGCGCCAGCAAGGGGGTCGGGGCTCTCACTGAAGCTTTCTTT	CASKGVGALTEAFF
TRBV9	NA	20	TRBJ1-6	TRBD1	TGTGCCAGCAGCGTAGCTCCCCTCACAGGGGATAGGGGGTATAATTCACCCCTCCACTTT	CASSVAPLTGDRGYNSPLHF
TRBV5-5	NA	15	TRBJ2-3	NA	TGTGCCAGCAGCTCACGGACAAGACCGACAGATACGCAGTATTTT	CASSSRTRPTDTQYF
TRBV5-1	NA	15	TRBJ1-1	NA	TGCGCCAGCAGCTCGCCGGGACATCTGAACACTGAAGCTTTCTTT	CASSSPGHLNTEAFF
TRBV27	NA	14	TRBJ1-1	TRBD1	TGTGCCAGCAGCCGCCTGGGACAGGGGAAAATAGCTTTCTTT	CASSRLGQGKIAFF
TRBV6-4	NA	12	TRBJ2-7	NA	TGTGCCAGCAGGGACAGTAAGCACGAGCAGTACTTC	CASRDSKHEQYF
TRBV4-1	NA	17	TRBJ2-5	TRBD2	TGCGCCAGCAGCCAAGGTATGGGGGGACTAGCTCAAGAGACCCAGTACTTC	CASSQGMGGLAQETQYF
TRBV10-2	few	16	TRBJ2-5	TRBD2	TGCGCCAGCAGTGATCCCGGACTAGCGGAAAAAGAGACCCAGTACTTC	CASSDPGLAEKETQYF
TRBV7-4	few	15	TRBJ2-5	TRBD1	TGTGCCAGCAGCTTGCTTGGGGGACAGAGAGAGACCCAGTACTTC	CASSLLGGQRETQYF
TRBV5-6	NA	14	TRBJ1-2	TRBD1	TGTGCCAGCAGCCTTAAAAGGACAGGGCATGGCTACACCTTC	CASSLKRTGHGYTF
TRBV7-3	NA	14	TRBJ1-4	TRBD1	TGTGCCAGCAGCTACCAGGGGGCGGGTGAAAAACTGTTTTTT	CASSYQGAGEKLFF
TRBV19	NA	16	TRBJ2-1	TRBD1	TGTGCCAGTAGTGGACAGGGTTGGGGCTCCTACAATGAGCAGTTCTTC	CASSGQGWGSYNEQFF
TRBV5-1	NA	17	TRBJ2-3	TRBD2	TGCGCCAGCAGCTTGGCGGCTAGCGGGGGGGCGGGAGATACGCAGTATTTT	CASSLAASGGAGDTQYF
TRBV4-3	NA	16	TRBJ1-1	NA	TGCGCCAGCAGCCTCCAACCGGCCAGGGTGAACACTGAAGCTTTCTTT	CASSLQPARVNTEAFF
TRBV2	NA	18	TRBJ2-1	TRBD2	TGTGCCAGCAGGCCCTCCTGGGGTAGCGGGGGGAAAAGTGATGAGCAGTTCTTC	CASRPSWGSGGKSDEQFF
TRBV4-2	NA	20	TRBJ2-2	TRBD2	TGTGCCAGCAGCCTAGAATGGTCCTTGGCGGGGGGGCCCAACACCGGGGAGCTGTTTTTT	CASSLEWSLAGGPNTGELFF
TRBV28	NA	13	TRBJ1-1	NA	TGTGCCTCGTGGGGGGTCCAGAACACTGAAGCTTTCTTT	CASWGVQNTEAFF
TRBV27	NA	15	TRBJ1-5	NA	TGTGCCAGCAGACGACAGGCTACGAGCAATCAGCCCCAGCATTTT	CASRRQATSNQPQHF